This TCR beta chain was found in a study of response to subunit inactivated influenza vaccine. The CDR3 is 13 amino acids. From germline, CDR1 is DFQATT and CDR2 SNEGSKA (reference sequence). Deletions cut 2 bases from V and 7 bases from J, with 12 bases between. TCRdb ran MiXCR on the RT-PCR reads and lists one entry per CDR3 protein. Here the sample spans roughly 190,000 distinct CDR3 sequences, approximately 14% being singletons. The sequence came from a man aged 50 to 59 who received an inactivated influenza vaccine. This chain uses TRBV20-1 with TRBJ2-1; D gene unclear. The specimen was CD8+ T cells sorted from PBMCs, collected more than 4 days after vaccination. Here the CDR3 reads CSARHVARNEQFF. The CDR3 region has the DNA TGCAGTGCTAGACATGTCGCTAGGAATGAGCAGTTCTTC.